The next 15 T cell receptor beta chains were all read from a single sample in a study of neurological immune-mediated disorders (dated by TCRdb to between 2017 and 2020). The library was prepared using 5' RACE. The sequencer was an Illumina HiSeq 2500. Using fastp trimming at Q25 and MiXCR clonotype assembly, TCRdb reanalyzed the public sequencing data and kept in-frame beta chains. One record per CDR3 amino acid sequence lists the most common genes and DNA. The sample table records tens of thousands of distinct CDR3 sequences; less than 15% of these occur just once. The ten most abundant clones make up around 13% of the sample. The sequenced sample was PBMCs. Source of these receptors: a woman in her sixties or seventies with HTLV-1-associated myelopathy (HAM/TSP).

The rearrangement links TRBV29-1 to TRBJ1-1; 11 positions match TRBD1. Germline V CDR1 and CDR2: SQVTM, ANQGSEA. The J segment lost 4 bases and the V segment lost 4 bases, leaving 2 bases of the junction unmatched. This CDR3 is built from 13 residues. The chain's CDR3 is CSVVGTGGTEAFF. DNA for the CDR3: TGCAGCGTTGTTGGGACAGGGGGCACTGAAGCTTTCTTT. Variable domain in full (rest from reference TRBV29-1 and TRBJ1-1): SAVISQKPSRDICQRGTSLTIQCQVDSQVTMMFWYRQQPGQSLTLIATANQGSEATYESGFVIDKFPISRPNLTFSTLTVSNMSPEDSSIYLCSVVGTGGTEAFFGQGTRLTVV.

The chain joins TRBV4-1 to TRBJ2-7; D is unresolved. Between the trimmed V and J ends, which lost 0 bases and 7 bases, there was a span of 16 bases. Germline CDR1 MGHRA, CDR2 YSYEKL. The CDR3 loop spans 15 amino acids. CDR3 in DNA: TGCGCCAGCAGCCAAGAGAATTCACGCTTACGTGAGCAGTACTTC. Protein sequence: CASSQENSRLREQYF.

This clonotype was counted ten times or more. The genes are TRBV24-1 and TRBJ2-1, with D possibly TRBD2 on 6 matching bases. CDR3 length: 13 amino acids. Germline V gives CDR1 KGHDR, CDR2 SFDVKD. V was pared by 2 bases and J by 13 bases, with 14 bases between. As DNA, the CDR3 is TGTGCCACCAGTGATTCGGCACTAGCAATACAGTTCTTC. Its protein product is CATSDSALAIQFF.

In this sample, this clonotype turned up many times. CDR3 sequence (DNA): TGTGCCAGCAGCTTCAAAGGGGAAGGGGCTGAGCAGTTCTTC. It codes for CASSFKGEGAEQFF. The chain combines TRBV7-9 with TRBJ2-1; D may be TRBD1 (5 bases). Germline assignment: CDR1 SEHNR and CDR2 FQNEAQ (reference sequence). There are 14 residues in the CDR3. V was clipped by 3 bases and J by 9 bases, with 15 bases between them.

The chain couples TRBV7-9 to TRBJ2-1; no reliable D call. Trimming shortened V by 6 bases and J by 12 bases, and 21 bases separated the two germline ends. The germline CDR1 and CDR2 sequences are SEHNR and FQNEAQ (reference sequence). The CDR3 totals 14 residues. For the CDR3, the DNA is TGTGCCAGCAGTTTCTGGGAAGCCACAGATACGCAGTTCTTC. Amino acid sequence: CASSFWEATDTQFF.

This clonotype was seen many times. The chain joins TRBV20-1 to TRBJ2-7; perhaps TRBD2 as D (6 bases). This CDR3 spans 13 amino acids. Trimming took 7 bases from V and 0 from J, leaving 13 bases between them. Germline CDR1 and CDR2: DFQATT and SNEGSKA (reference sequence). The chain's CDR3 is CSVNSGLSYEQYF. The DNA for the CDR3 is TGCAGTGTAAATAGCGGTCTCTCCTACGAGCAGTACTTC.

Many counts were recorded for this clonotype. The chain uses TRBV15 and TRBJ2-3; D ambiguous. The CDR3 is made up of 14 amino acids. Germline values: CDR1 LNHNV, CDR2 YYDKDF (reference sequence). The V end was cut by 5 bases, the J end by 2 bases, with 11 bases between. CDR3 coding DNA: TGTGCCACCAGCCGAGCCCGTAACACAGATACGCAGTATTTT. This translates into CATSRARNTDTQYF. The entire variable domain, with the rest obtained from reference TRBV15 and TRBJ2-3, is as follows: DAMVIQNPRYQVTQFGKPVTLSCSQTLNHNVMYWYQQKSSQAPKLLFHYYDKDFNNEADTPDNFQSRRPNTSFCFLDIRSPGLGDTAMYLCATSRARNTDTQYFGPGTRLTVL.

This chain uses TRBV30 with TRBJ1-5; D gene uncertain. The CDR3 has 13 residues. V was clipped by 1 base and J by 4 bases, with 8 bases between them. CDR1 GTSNPN and CDR2 SVGIG come from the germline V gene (reference sequence). Here the CDR3 DNA reads TGTGCCTGGAGTGCTCCGGGGAATCAGCCCCAGCATTTT. The encoded protein is CAWSAPGNQPQHF.

The gene calls are TRBV5-5 and TRBJ1-2; D not certain. CDR1 and CDR2 (germline): SGHKS, YYEKEE (reference sequence). The CDR3 loop spans 13 amino acids. V lost 1 base and J lost 8, with 12 bases in between. CDR3 bases: TGTGCCAGCAGCTTGTCCCCGTTGCACGGCTACACCTTC. Its translation is CASSLSPLHGYTF. Based on the CDR3 plus reference TRBV5-5 and TRBJ1-2, the full variable domain is DAGVTQSPTHLIKTRGQQVTLRCSPISGHKSVSWYQQVLGQGPQFIFQYYEKEERGRGNFPDRFSARQFPNYSSELNVNALLLGDSALYLCASSLSPLHGYTFGSGTRLTVV.

In its sample, this clonotype was seen many times. The chain uses TRBV20-1 and TRBJ1-5; 7 bases match TRBD1. Germline V CDR1 and CDR2: DFQATT, SNEGSKA (reference sequence). The CDR3 length is 17 residues. V was clipped by 6 bases and J by 2 bases; unmatched bases: 16. The CDR3 nucleotides are TGCAGTGCCCAGGGGGGGGAGGGGGGAGGAGGCAATCAGCCCCAGCATTTT. It is translated as CSAQGGEGGGGNQPQHF.

The J gene is TRBJ1-5, the V gene TRBV20-1, with 7 bases lining up with TRBD1. The CDR3 sequence is 16 residues long. V shed 1 base and J 8 bases; nucleotides not matched to a gene: 14. The V gene's germline CDR1 is DFQATT and CDR2 SNEGSKA (reference sequence). The CDR3 is CSARGRAGGRREPQHF. The CDR3 DNA is TGCAGTGCTAGAGGGAGGGCAGGGGGAAGGAGAGAGCCCCAGCATTTT.

The table lists this clonotype with many counts. The junction shows a germline mismatch at one end, possibly a read error. The chain has TRBV10-3 and TRBJ1-1; D unresolved. CDR3 size: 12 residues. The germline V gene encodes CDR1 ENHRY and CDR2 SYGVKD. The CDR3 nucleotides are TGTGCCATCCGCGGGGATTGGACTGAAGTTTTCTTT. This encodes CAIRGDWTEVFF.

This clonotype showed up many times. The chain is built from TRBV5-1 and TRBJ2-3; D perhaps matches TRBD1 (6 bases). Germline V gene data show CDR1 as SGHRS and CDR2 as YFSETQ. The V end was cut by 4 bases, the J end by 0 bases, with 12 bases between. The CDR3 has 15 residues. The CDR3 reads CASSQGLASTDTQYF. CDR3 bases: TGCGCCAGCAGCCAGGGGCTAGCTAGCACAGATACGCAGTATTTT.

This clonotype was seen many times. The rearrangement links TRBV3-1 to TRBJ1-1, with D possibly matching TRBD1 (6 bases). The germline V and J ends were trimmed by 0 bases and 8 bases, with 16 bases remaining between them. The germline CDR1 and CDR2 sequences are LGHDT and YNNKEL (reference sequence). The CDR3 is 15 amino acids. CDR3 in DNA: TGTGCCAGCAGCCAAGATGTTACAGGGAGGCCAGAAGCTTTCTTT. It is translated as CASSQDVTGRPEAFF. The whole variable domain, remainder taken from reference TRBV3-1 and TRBJ1-1, is DTAVSQTPKYLVTQMGNDKSIKCEQNLGHDTMYWYKQDSKKFLKIMFSYNNKELIINETVPNRFSPKSPDKAHLNLHINSLELGDSAVYFCASSQDVTGRPEAFFGQGTRLTVV.

This clonotype occurred many times. The chain is built from TRBV7-4 and TRBJ2-7; the D gene is possibly TRBD1 (6 bases). V was pared by 5 bases and J by 3 bases, with 17 bases between. Germline CDR1 and CDR2: SGHVT and SQSDAQ. The CDR3 is 15 amino acids. The CDR3 bases are TGTGCCAGCAGCACACCGCCGGGACACCACTACGAGCAGTACTTC. It is translated as CASSTPPGHHYEQYF.